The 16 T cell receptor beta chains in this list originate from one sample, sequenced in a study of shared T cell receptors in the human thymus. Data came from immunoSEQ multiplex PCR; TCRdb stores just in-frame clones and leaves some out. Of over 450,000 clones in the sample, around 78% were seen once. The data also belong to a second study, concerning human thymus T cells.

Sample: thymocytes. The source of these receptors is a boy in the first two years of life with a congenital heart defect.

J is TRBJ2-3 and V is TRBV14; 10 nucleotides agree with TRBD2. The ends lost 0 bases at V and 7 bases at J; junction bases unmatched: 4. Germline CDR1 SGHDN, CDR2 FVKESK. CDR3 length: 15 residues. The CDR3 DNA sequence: TGTGCCAGCAGCCAAGAGCTAGCGGGAGATCATACGCAGTATTTT. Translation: CASSQELAGDHTQYF. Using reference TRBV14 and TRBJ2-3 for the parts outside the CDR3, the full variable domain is EAGVTQFPSHSVIEKGQTVTLRCDPISGHDNLYWYRRVMGKEIKFLLHFVKESKQDESGMPNNRFLAERTGGTYSTLKVQPAELEDSGVYFCASSQELAGDHTQYFGPGTRLTVL.

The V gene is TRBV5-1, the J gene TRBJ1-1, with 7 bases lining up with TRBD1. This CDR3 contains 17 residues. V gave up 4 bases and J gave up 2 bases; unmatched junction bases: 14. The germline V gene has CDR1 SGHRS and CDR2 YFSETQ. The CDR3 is CASSPSSRGASNTEAFF. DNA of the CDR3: TGCGCCAGCAGCCCATCAAGCAGGGGGGCCAGTAACACTGAAGCTTTCTTT.

This CDR3 is CASSYRELGTGELFF. CDR3 sequence (DNA): TGTGCCAGCAGTTACAGGGAGTTAGGCACCGGGGAGCTGTTTTTT. The chain has TRBV27 and TRBJ2-2, with TRBD1 as a possible D gene (6 bases). Germline CDR1 reads MNHEY; CDR2 reads SMNVEV (reference sequence). V was clipped by 4 bases and J by 4 bases, with 13 bases between them. CDR3 size: 15 residues.

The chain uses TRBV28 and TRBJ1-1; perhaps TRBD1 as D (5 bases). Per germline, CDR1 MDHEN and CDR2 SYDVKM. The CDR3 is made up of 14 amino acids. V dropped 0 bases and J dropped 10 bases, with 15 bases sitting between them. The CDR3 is CASSLWGRGYGAFF. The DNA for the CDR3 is TGTGCCAGCAGTTTATGGGGGCGTGGGTACGGAGCTTTCTTT.

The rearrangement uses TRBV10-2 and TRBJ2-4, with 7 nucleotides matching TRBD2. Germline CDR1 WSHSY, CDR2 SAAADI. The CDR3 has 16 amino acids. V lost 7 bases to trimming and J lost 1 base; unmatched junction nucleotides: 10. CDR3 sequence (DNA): TGCGCCAGCAAATCGCGGGAGAAGGAGGCCAAAAACATTCAGTACTTC. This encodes CASKSREKEAKNIQYF.

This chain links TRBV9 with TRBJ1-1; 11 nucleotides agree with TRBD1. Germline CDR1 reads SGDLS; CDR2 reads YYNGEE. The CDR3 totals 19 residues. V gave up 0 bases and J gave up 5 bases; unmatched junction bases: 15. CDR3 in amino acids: CASSVGFIGGQGEETEAFF. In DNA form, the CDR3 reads TGTGCCAGCAGCGTAGGTTTCATAGGGGGACAGGGGGAGGAGACTGAAGCTTTCTTT.

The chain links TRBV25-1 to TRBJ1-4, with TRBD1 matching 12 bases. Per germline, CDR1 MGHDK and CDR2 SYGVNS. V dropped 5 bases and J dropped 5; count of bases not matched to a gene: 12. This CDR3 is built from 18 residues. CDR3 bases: TGTGCCAGCAGTTCTCAAACCGGGACAGGGGGCAAAAATGAAAAACTGTTTTTT. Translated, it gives CASSSQTGTGGKNEKLFF.

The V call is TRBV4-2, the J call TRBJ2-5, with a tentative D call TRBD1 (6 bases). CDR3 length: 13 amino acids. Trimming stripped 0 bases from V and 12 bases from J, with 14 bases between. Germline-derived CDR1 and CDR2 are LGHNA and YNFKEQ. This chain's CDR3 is CASSQDSRQGKYF. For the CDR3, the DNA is TGTGCCAGCAGCCAAGATTCTCGGCAGGGGAAGTACTTC.

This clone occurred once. The CDR3 nucleotides read TGTGCCGCGGGAGGGGGCTTAGCCAAAAACATTCAGTACTTC. This codes for CAAGGGLAKNIQYF. The V call is TRBV19, the J call TRBJ2-4; 9 nucleotides align to TRBD2. Germline-derived CDR1 and CDR2 are LNHDA and SQIVND (reference sequence). The CDR3 consists of 14 residues. The V and J ends lost 11 bases and 0 bases, in that order; junction bases with no gene match: 5. The whole variable domain, remainder taken from reference TRBV19 and TRBJ2-4, is DGGITQSPKYLFRKEGQNVTLSCEQNLNHDAMYWYRQDPGQGLRLIYYSQIVNDFQKGDIAEGYSVSREKKESFPLTVTSAQKNPTAFYLCAAGGGLAKNIQYFGAGTRLSVL.

The CDR3 DNA reads TGTGCCAGCAGCCGGGGGGACGAGCAGTACTTC. As protein: CASSRGDEQYF. This rearrangement joins TRBV4-2 to TRBJ2-7; possible D gene TRBD2, 6 bases. Germline V gene data show CDR1 as LGHNA and CDR2 as YNFKEQ. This CDR3 is 11 amino acids long. Deletions cut 4 bases from V and 5 bases from J, with 6 bases between.

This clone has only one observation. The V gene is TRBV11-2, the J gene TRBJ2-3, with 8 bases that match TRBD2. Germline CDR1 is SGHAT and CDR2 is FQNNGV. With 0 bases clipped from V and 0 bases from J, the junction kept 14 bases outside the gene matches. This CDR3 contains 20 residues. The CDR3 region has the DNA TGTGCCAGCAGCTTAGATGCTTGGCTAGCGGGTCTAACTAGCACAGATACGCAGTATTTT. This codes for CASSLDAWLAGLTSTDTQYF.

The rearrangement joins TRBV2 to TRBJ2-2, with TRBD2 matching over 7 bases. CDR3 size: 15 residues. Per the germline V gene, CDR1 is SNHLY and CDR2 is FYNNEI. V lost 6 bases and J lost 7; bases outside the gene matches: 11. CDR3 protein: CASRGGREGNGELFF. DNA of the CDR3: TGTGCCAGCAGGGGCGGGAGAGAGGGGAACGGGGAGCTGTTTTTT.

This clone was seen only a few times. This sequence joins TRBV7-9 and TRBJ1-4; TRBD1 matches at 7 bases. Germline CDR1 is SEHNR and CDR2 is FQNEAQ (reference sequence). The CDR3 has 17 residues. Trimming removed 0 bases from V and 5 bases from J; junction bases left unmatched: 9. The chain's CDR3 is CASSLAEPGQWNEKLFF. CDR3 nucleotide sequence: TGTGCCAGCAGCTTAGCGGAACCGGGACAGTGGAATGAAAAACTGTTTTTT.

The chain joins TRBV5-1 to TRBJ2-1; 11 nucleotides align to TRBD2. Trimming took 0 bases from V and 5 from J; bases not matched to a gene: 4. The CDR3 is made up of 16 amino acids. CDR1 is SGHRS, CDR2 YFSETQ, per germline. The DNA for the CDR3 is TGCGCCAGCAGCTTGGAACTAGCGGGAGTAAACAATGAGCAGTTCTTC. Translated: CASSLELAGVNNEQFF.

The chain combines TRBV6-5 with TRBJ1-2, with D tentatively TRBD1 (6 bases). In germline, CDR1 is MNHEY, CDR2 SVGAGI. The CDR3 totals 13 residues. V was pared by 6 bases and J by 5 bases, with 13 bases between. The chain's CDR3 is CASSHDRRYGYTF. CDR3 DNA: TGTGCCAGCAGCCACGACAGGCGTTATGGCTACACCTTC.

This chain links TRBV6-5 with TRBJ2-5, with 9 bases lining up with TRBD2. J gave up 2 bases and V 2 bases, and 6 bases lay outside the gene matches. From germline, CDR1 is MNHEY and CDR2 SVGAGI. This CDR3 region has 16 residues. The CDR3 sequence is CASSYAGGPGQETQYF. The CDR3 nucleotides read TGTGCCAGCAGTTACGCGGGAGGGCCGGGGCAAGAGACCCAGTACTTC.